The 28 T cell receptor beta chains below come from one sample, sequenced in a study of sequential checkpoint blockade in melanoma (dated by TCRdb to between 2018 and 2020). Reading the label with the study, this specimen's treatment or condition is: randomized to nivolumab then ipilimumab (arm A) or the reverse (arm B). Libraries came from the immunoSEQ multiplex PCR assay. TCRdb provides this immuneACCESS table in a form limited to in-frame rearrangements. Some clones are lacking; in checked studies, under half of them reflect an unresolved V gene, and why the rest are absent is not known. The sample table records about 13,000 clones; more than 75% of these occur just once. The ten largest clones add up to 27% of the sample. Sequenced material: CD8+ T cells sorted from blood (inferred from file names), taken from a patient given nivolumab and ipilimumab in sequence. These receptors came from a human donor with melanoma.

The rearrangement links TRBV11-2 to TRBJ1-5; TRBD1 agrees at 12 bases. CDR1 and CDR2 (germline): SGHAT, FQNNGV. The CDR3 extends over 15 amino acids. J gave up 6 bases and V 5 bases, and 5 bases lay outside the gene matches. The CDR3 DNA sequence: TGTGCCAGCAGCCTAGGGACAGGGGGCGGTCAGCCCCAGCATTTT. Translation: CASSLGTGGGQPQHF.

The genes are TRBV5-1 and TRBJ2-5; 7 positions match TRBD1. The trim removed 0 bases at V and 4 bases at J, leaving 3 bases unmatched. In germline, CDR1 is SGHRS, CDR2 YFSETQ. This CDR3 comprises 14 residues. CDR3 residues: CASSLVTGIETQYF. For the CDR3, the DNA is TGCGCCAGCAGCTTGGTGACAGGGATAGAGACCCAGTACTTC.

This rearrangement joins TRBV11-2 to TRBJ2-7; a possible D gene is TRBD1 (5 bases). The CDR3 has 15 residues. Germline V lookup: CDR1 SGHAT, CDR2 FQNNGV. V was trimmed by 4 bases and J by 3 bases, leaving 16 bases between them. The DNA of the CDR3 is TGTGCCAGCAGCTCCGAGTGGGGCTTTGGCTACGAGCAGTACTTC. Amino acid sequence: CASSSEWGFGYEQYF.

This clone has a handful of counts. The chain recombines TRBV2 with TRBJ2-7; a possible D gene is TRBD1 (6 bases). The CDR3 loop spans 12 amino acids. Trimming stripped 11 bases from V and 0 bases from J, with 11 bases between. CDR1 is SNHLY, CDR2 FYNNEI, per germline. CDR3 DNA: TGTGCCGACAGGACCTTCTCCTACGAGCAGTACTTC. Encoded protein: CADRTFSYEQYF.

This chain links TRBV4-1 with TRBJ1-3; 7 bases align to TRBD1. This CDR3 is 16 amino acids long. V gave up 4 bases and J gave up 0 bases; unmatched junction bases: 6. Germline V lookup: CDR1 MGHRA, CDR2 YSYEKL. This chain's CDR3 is CASSPGQVNSGNTIYF. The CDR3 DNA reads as TGCGCCAGCAGCCCTGGACAGGTAAACTCTGGAAACACCATATATTTT.

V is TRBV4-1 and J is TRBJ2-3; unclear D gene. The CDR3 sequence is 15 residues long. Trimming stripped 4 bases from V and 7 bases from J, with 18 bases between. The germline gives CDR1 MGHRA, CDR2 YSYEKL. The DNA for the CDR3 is TGCGCCAGCAGCCCCCGAGGCCCCATTCAAAATACGCAGTATTTT. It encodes CASSPRGPIQNTQYF.

CDR3 in amino acids: CSGETSDSYYNEQFF. CDR3 coding DNA: TGCAGCGGGGAGACTAGCGATTCTTACTACAATGAGCAGTTCTTC. The rearrangement uses TRBV29-1 and TRBJ2-1; 8 nucleotides match TRBD2. Germline CDR1 is SQVTM and CDR2 is ANQGSEA. CDR3 size: 15 residues. V was clipped by 7 bases and J by 3 bases; unmatched bases: 11.

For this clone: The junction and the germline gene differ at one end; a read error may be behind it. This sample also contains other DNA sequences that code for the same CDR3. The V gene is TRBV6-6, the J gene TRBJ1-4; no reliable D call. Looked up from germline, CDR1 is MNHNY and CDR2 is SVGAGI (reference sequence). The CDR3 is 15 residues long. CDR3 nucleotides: TGCGCCAGCAGTTACAAGGAGACAACTAATGAAAAACTGTTTTTT. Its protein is CASSYKETTNEKLFF.

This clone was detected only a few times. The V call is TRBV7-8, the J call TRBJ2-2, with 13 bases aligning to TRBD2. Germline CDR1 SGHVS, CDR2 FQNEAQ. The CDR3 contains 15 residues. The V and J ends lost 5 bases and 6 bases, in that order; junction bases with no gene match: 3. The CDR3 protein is CASSRTSGRSGELFF. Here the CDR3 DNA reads TGTGCCAGCAGCAGGACTAGCGGGAGATCCGGGGAGCTGTTTTTT.

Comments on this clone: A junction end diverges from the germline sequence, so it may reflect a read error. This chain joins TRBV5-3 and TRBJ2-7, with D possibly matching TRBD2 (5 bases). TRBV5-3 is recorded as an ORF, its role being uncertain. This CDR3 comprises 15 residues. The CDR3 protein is CASSLGAGPSYEQYF. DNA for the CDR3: TGTGCCAGCAGCTTGGGTGCGGGCCCCTCCTACGAGCAGTACTTC.

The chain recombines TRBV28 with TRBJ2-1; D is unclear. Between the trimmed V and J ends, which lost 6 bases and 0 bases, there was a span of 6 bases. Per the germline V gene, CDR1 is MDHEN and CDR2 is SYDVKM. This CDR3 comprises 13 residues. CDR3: CASRRSSYNEQFF. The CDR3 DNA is TGTGCCAGCAGAAGGAGCTCCTACAATGAGCAGTTCTTC.

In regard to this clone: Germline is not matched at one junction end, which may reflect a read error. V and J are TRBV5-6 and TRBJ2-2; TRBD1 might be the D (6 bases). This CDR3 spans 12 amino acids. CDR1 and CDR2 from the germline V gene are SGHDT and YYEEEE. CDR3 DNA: TGTGCCAGCCGCTTGGGGGCCGGGGAACTGTTTTTT. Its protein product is CASRLGAGELFF.

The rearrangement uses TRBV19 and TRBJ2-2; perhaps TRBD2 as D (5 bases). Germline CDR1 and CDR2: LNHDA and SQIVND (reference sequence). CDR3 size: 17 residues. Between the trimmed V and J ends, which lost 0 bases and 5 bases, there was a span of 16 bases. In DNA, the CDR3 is TGTGCCAGTAGTATAGACCAAGACTACCTTAATACCGGGGAGCTGTTTTTT. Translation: CASSIDQDYLNTGELFF. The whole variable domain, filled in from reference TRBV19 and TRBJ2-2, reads DGGITQSPKYLFRKEGQNVTLSCEQNLNHDAMYWYRQDPGQGLRLIYYSQIVNDFQKGDIAEGYSVSREKKESFPLTVTSAQKNPTAFYLCASSIDQDYLNTGELFFGEGSRLTVL.

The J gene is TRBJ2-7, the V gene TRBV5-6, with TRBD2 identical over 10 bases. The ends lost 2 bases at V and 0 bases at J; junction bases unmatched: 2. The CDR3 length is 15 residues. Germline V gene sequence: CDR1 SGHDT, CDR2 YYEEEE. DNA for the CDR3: TGTGCCAGCAGCTTAGCGGGGGGGGACTCCTACGAGCAGTACTTC. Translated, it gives CASSLAGGDSYEQYF.

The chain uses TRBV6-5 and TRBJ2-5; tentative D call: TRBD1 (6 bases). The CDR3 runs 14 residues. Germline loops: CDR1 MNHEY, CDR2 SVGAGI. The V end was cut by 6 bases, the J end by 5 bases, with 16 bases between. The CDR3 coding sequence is TGTGCCAGCAGCCGGCCAGGGGTCGGGGAGACCCAGTACTTC. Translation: CASSRPGVGETQYF.

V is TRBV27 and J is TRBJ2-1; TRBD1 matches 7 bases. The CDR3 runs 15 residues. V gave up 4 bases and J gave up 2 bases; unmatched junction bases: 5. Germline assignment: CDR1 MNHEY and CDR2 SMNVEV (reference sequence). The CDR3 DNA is TGTGCCAGCAGTTCAACAGGGGACCCCTACAATGAGCAGTTCTTC. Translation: CASSSTGDPYNEQFF.

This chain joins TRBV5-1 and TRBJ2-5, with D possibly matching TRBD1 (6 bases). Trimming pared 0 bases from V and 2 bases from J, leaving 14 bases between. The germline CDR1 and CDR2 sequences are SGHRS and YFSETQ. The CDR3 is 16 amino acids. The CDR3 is CASSLAGHRAQETQYF. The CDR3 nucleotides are TGCGCCAGCAGCTTGGCCGGTCACAGGGCACAAGAGACCCAGTACTTC.

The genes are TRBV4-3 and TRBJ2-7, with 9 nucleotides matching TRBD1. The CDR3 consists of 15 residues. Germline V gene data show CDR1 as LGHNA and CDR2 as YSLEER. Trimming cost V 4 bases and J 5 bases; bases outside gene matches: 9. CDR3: CASSPLQGAVHEQYF. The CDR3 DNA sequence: TGCGCCAGCAGCCCGTTACAGGGGGCCGTCCACGAGCAGTACTTC.

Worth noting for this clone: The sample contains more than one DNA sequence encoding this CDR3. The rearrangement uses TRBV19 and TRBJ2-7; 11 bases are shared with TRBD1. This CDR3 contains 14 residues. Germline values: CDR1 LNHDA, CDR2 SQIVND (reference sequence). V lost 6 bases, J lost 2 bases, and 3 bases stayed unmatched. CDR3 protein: CASSPGQGAYEQYF. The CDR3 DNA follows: TGTGCCAGTAGCCCGGGACAGGGGGCCTACGAGCAGTACTTC.

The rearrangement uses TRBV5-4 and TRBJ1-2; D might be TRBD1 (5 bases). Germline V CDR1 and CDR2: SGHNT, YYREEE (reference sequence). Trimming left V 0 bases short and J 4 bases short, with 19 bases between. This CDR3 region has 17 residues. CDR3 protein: CASSLGTFRGPPYGYTF. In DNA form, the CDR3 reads TGTGCCAGCAGCTTGGGGACATTCCGAGGTCCTCCCTATGGCTACACCTTC.

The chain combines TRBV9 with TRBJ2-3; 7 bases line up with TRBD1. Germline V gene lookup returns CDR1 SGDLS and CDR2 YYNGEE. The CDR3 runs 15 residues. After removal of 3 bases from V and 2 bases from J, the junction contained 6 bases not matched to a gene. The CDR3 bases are TGTGCCAGCAGCGCTGCCGGGACAGTCACAGATACGCAGTATTTT. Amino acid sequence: CASSAAGTVTDTQYF.

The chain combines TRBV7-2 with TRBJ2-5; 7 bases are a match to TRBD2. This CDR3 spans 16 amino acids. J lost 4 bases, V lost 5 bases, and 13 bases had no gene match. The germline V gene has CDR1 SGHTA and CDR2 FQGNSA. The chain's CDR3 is CASSPLGGRGGETQYF. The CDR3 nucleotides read TGTGCCAGCAGCCCACTGGGAGGGAGGGGTGGAGAGACCCAGTACTTC. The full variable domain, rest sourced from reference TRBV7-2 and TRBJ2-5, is GAGVSQSPSNKVTEKGKDVELRCDPISGHTALYWYRQSLGQGLEFLIYFQGNSAPDKSGLPSDRFSAERTGGSVSTLTIQRTQQEDSAVYLCASSPLGGRGGETQYFGPGTRLLVL.

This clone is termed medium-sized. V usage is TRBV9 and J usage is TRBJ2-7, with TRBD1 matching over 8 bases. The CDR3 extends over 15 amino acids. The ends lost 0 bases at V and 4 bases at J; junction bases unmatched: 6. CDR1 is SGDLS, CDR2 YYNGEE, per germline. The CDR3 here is CASSVDGTGQYEQYF. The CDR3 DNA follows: TGTGCCAGCAGCGTAGACGGGACAGGCCAATACGAGCAGTACTTC.

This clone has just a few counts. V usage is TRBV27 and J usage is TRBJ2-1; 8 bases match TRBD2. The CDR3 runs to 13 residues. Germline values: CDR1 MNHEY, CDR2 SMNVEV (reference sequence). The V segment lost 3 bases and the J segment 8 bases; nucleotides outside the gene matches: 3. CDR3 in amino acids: CASSLPSGYEQFF. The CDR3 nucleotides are TGTGCCAGCAGTTTGCCTAGCGGGTATGAGCAGTTCTTC.

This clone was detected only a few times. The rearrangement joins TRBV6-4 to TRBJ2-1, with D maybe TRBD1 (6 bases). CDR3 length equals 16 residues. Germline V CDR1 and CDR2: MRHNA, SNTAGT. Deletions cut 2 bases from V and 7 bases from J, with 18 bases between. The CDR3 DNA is TGTGCCAGCAGTGACCCCGGGACACTCGAGGGGAATGAGCAGTTCTTC. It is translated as CASSDPGTLEGNEQFF.

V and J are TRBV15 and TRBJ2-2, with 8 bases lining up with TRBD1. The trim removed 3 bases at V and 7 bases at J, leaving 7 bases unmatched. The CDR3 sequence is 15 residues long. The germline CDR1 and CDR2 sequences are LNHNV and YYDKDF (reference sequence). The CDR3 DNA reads TGTGCCACCAGCAGTAGGCAGGGGGCGGTCGGGGAGCTGTTTTTT. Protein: CATSSRQGAVGELFF.

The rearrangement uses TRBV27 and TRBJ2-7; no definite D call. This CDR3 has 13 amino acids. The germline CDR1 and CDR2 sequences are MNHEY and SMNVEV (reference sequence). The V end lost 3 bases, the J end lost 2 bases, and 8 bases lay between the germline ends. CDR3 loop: CASSFRVPYEQYF. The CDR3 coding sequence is TGTGCCAGCAGTTTCCGGGTTCCCTACGAGCAGTACTTC.

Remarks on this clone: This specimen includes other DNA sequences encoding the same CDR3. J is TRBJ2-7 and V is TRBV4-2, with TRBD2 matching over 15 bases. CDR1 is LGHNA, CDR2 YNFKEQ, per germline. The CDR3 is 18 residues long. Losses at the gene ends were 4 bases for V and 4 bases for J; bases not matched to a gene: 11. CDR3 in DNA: TGTGCCAGCAGCCCCCGGGGACTAGCGGGAGGTAGGCCTTACGAGCAGTACTTC. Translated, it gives CASSPRGLAGGRPYEQYF.